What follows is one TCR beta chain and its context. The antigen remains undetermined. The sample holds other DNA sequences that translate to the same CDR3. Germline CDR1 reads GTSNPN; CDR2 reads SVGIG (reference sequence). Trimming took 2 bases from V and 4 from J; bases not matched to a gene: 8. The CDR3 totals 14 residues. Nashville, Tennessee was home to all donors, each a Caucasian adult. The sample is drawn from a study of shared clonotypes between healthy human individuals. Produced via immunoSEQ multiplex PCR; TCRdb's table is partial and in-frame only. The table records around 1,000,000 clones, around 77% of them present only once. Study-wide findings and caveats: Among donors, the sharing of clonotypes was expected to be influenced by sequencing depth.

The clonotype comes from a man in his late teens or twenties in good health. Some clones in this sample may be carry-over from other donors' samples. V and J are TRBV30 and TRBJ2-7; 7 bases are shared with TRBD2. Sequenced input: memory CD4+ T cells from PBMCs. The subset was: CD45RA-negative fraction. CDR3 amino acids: CAWSTYGGSYEQYF. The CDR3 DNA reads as TGTGCCTGGAGTACCTACGGCGGGAGTTACGAGCAGTACTTC.